Listed here are 15 T cell receptor beta chains from one sample, sequenced in a study of blood T cell repertoires in COVID-19. The repertoire was sequenced with immunoSEQ multiplex PCR; TCRdb's copy has only in-frame clones and lacks some. The sample yields around 170,000 clones, about 86% seen once. The specimen was peripheral blood. These receptors all stem from a young man with active or convalescent COVID-19.

This chain joins TRBV9 and TRBJ1-6; no firm D call. CDR1 is SGDLS, CDR2 YYNGEE, per germline. There are 16 residues in the CDR3. V lost 0 bases, J lost 0 bases, and 7 bases lay in between. The CDR3 spells CASSVAQSSYNSPLHF. The CDR3 nucleotides read TGTGCCAGCAGCGTAGCACAAAGCTCCTATAATTCACCCCTCCACTTT.

This chain joins TRBV21-1 and TRBJ1-5; the table's D call, TRBD1, was not checked against the DNA. TRBV21-1 is a pseudogene locus. The CDR3 has 13 residues. CDR3 sequence reads: CASSRQGAQPQHF. The CDR3 DNA is TGTGCCAGCAGCAGACAGGGGGCGCAGCCCCAGCATTTT.

The chain employs TRBV3-1 (or the pseudogene TRBV3-2) and TRBJ1-2, with TRBD1 matching over 7 bases. The germline CDR1 and CDR2 sequences are LGHDT and YNNKEL (reference sequence). J gave up 1 base and V 3 bases, and 2 bases lay outside the gene matches. The CDR3 spans 14 residues. For the CDR3, the DNA is TGTGCCAGCAGCCAGGGGACAGTTAACTATGGCTACACCTTC. Translated, it gives CASSQGTVNYGYTF.

This rearrangement joins TRBV2 to TRBJ1-4; 7 bases align to TRBD1. V shed 5 bases and J 5 bases; nucleotides not matched to a gene: 20. Germline CDR1 and CDR2: SNHLY and FYNNEI. The CDR3 length is 19 residues. This CDR3 reads CASSLFAQGPTAVNEKLFF. Written as DNA, the CDR3 is TGTGCCAGCAGTTTATTCGCACAGGGGCCCACGGCAGTCAATGAAAAACTGTTTTTT.

V is TRBV5-1 and J is TRBJ1-5; D is uncertain. Germline-derived CDR1 and CDR2 are SGHRS and YFSETQ. V was cut by 0 bases and J by 3 bases, with 7 bases left in between. This CDR3 spans 14 amino acids. The CDR3 protein is CASSLGEANQPQHF. The CDR3 DNA follows: TGCGCCAGCAGCTTGGGTGAAGCCAATCAGCCCCAGCATTTT.

This chain connects TRBV18 to TRBJ1-1; TRBD1 matches at 10 bases. Trimming cost V 1 base and J 1 base; bases outside gene matches: 6. The germline gives CDR1 KGHSH, CDR2 LQKENI. The CDR3 loop spans 17 amino acids. CDR3: CASSPLGGTGANTEAFF. The DNA for the CDR3 is TGTGCCAGCTCACCACTCGGGGGGACAGGGGCGAACACTGAAGCTTTCTTT.

This clone was counted a single time. The chain has TRBV7-2 and TRBJ2-7; 9 bases agree with TRBD1. CDR3 length: 14 residues. V lost 6 bases, J lost 5 bases, and 8 bases stayed unmatched. Germline-derived CDR1 and CDR2 are SGHTA and FQGNSA. CDR3 in amino acids: CASSTGTGFNEQYF. In DNA form, the CDR3 reads TGTGCCAGCAGTACCGGGACAGGGTTTAACGAGCAGTACTTC.

The chain recombines TRBV3-1 (or the pseudogene TRBV3-2) with TRBJ2-1; possibly TRBD1 for D (5 bases). This CDR3 is 15 amino acids long. Trimming took 1 base from V and 0 from J, leaving 7 bases between them. The V gene's germline CDR1 is LGHDT and CDR2 YNNKEL (reference sequence). CDR3 DNA: TGTGCCAGCAGCCAAGGACAGAGCTCCTACAATGAGCAGTTCTTC. Translating it yields CASSQGQSSYNEQFF.

The chain has TRBV27 and TRBJ1-1, with D possibly being TRBD1 (5 bases). The CDR3 extends over 15 amino acids. The V end lost 6 bases, the J end lost 2 bases, and 16 bases lay between the germline ends. Germline V lookup: CDR1 MNHEY, CDR2 SMNVEV (reference sequence). CDR3 coding DNA: TGTGCCAGCAGAAACCTCCAGGGTAGAAACACTGAAGCTTTCTTT. Translating gives CASRNLQGRNTEAFF.

The CDR3 nucleotides read TGTGCCAGCAGCCCCGGGGCGGGGACGAGAGAGACCCAGTACTTC. Amino acid sequence: CASSPGAGTRETQYF. The chain joins TRBV5-6 to TRBJ2-5, with D tentatively TRBD2 (6 bases). Germline-derived CDR1 and CDR2 are SGHDT and YYEEEE. V was shortened by 4 bases and J by 4 bases, with 17 bases between the two germline ends. The CDR3 spans 15 residues.

This clone came up once. The chain has TRBV29-1 and TRBJ1-1; TRBD1 aligns across 7 bases. J lost 11 bases, V lost 6 bases, and 12 bases had no gene match. The CDR3 sequence is 12 residues long. Germline assignment: CDR1 SQVTM and CDR2 ANQGSEA. This chain's CDR3 is CSVTAQGEPAFF. The CDR3 bases are TGCAGCGTGACAGCCCAGGGGGAGCCGGCTTTCTTT. The variable domain in full, with the rest retrieved from reference TRBV29-1 and TRBJ1-1, is SAVISQKPSRDICQRGTSLTIQCQVDSQVTMMFWYRQQPGQSLTLIATANQGSEATYESGFVIDKFPISRPNLTFSTLTVSNMSPEDSSIYLCSVTAQGEPAFFGQGTRLTVV.

V is TRBV5-5 and J is TRBJ2-3, with D perhaps matching TRBD2 (5 bases). Germline-derived CDR1 and CDR2 are SGHKS and YYEKEE (reference sequence). The CDR3 is made up of 15 amino acids. The V gene lost 2 bases and the J gene lost 2 bases, with 12 bases spanning the gap. Here the CDR3 reads CASSLGLELTDTQYF. As DNA, the CDR3 is TGTGCCAGCAGCTTAGGACTGGAACTCACAGATACGCAGTATTTT.

The genes are TRBV5-1 and TRBJ1-2; TRBD1 matches 9 bases. Germline assignment: CDR1 SGHRS and CDR2 YFSETQ. CDR3 length: 15 residues. The V gene end was trimmed by 3 bases and the J gene end by 6 bases; junction bases not matched to a gene: 9. The CDR3 bases are TGCGCCAGCAGCTCCGGGACAGGGAGAGATGATGGCTACACCTTC. It translates to CASSSGTGRDDGYTF.

The gene calls are TRBV9 and TRBJ2-3; D is undetermined. The CDR3 is made up of 14 amino acids. The V end was cut by 4 bases, the J end by 6 bases, with 15 bases between. Germline loops: CDR1 SGDLS, CDR2 YYNGEE. CDR3 nucleotides: TGTGCCAGCAGCCAATTTCCCCTCCGGGATACGCAGTATTTT. Protein product: CASSQFPLRDTQYF.

The chain couples TRBV2 to TRBJ2-5, with 9 bases identical to TRBD2. Unmatched junction bases numbered 4, after V lost 1 base and J lost 4 bases. The CDR3 consists of 15 residues. Germline values: CDR1 SNHLY, CDR2 FYNNEI. This CDR3 is CASSEGTSARETQYF. In nucleotides, the CDR3 is TGTGCCAGCAGTGAAGGGACTAGCGCCAGAGAGACCCAGTACTTC.